This is a list of T cell receptor beta chains from one sample in a study of OX40 agonist ivuxolimab in advanced cancers. The assay was immunoSEQ multiplex PCR, and TCRdb's table has in-frame clones only and misses some. The profile shows about 41,000 clones, about 90% of them singletons. Sequenced here: CD4+ or CD8+ T cells sorted from blood, sampled in a trial of the OX40 agonist ivuxolimab. Every receptor here comes from an adult with an advanced solid tumor such as melanoma, head and neck, liver or kidney cancer. Both conserved end residues are part of each CDR3. The order of the fields is clone size, D gene, J gene, V gene, CDR3 protein, CDR3 DNA. A D gene is named only where the DNA matches it firmly. A clone size is listed for some rows: how often the clone was seen (once, few, many), or a class if it is expanded.

>-|-|TRBJ2-1|TRBV7-8
CASSLLGRDNEQFF
TGTGCCAGCAGCTTGTTGGGGCGGGACAATGAGCAGTTCTTC
>-|TRBD1|TRBJ2-1|TRBV6-5
CASSSYARTGHEQFF
TGTGCCAGCAGTTCTTACGCGCGGACAGGGCATGAGCAGTTCTTC
>-|TRBD2|TRBJ2-7|TRBV9
CASSVGLASGQYEQYF
TGTGCCAGCAGCGTCGGACTAGCTAGCGGACAATACGAGCAGTACTTC
>-|-|TRBJ1-1|TRBV23-1
CASSRGRAMGGGNTEAFF
TGCGCCAGCAGTCGGGGCAGGGCGATGGGGGGTGGGAACACTGAAGCTTTCTTT
>-|-|TRBJ2-6|TRBV6-6
CASRESGANVLTF
TGTGCCAGCCGAGAATCTGGGGCCAACGTCCTGACTTTC
>few|-|TRBJ1-2|TRBV4-1
CASRPGLAAGGYTF
TGCGCCAGCAGGCCGGGACTGGCGGCGGGGGGCTACACCTTC
>few|-|TRBJ2-7|TRBV29-1
CSGQPPSDYEQYF
TGCAGCGGTCAACCGCCGTCGGACTACGAGCAGTACTTC
>once|TRBD1|TRBJ1-1|TRBV7-9
CASSLAINRGEAFF
TGTGCCAGCAGCTTAGCGATTAACAGGGGTGAAGCTTTCTTT
>-|TRBD1|TRBJ2-1|TRBV5-8
CASSYHSGGEQFF
TGTGCCAGCAGCTACCACTCAGGGGGTGAGCAGTTCTTC
>-|-|TRBJ2-4|TRBV7-9
CASSPDRSPLAKNIQYF
TGTGCCAGCAGCCCCGACCGGTCCCCGCTAGCCAAAAACATTCAGTACTTC
>-|-|TRBJ2-2|TRBV28
CATMRDTYTGELFF
TGTGCCACAATGAGGGACACCTACACCGGGGAGCTGTTTTTT
>-|TRBD2|TRBJ2-2|TRBV28
CASSFPGGRTGELFF
TGTGCCAGCAGTTTTCCGGGGGGGAGGACCGGGGAGCTGTTTTTT
>-|-|TRBJ2-7|TRBV11-2
CASSLVALDSYEQYF
TGTGCCAGCAGCTTAGTTGCCCTAGACTCCTACGAGCAGTACTTC
>-|-|TRBJ2-7|TRBV29-1
CSVDPLARCFYSYEQYF
TGCAGCGTTGACCCGCTAGCGAGGTGTTTCTACTCCTACGAGCAGTACTTC
>-|-|TRBJ1-1|TRBV6-7
CASSHGPTRLEAFF
TGTGCCAGCAGTCATGGGCCCACACGTTTGGAAGCTTTCTTT
>-|TRBD2|TRBJ2-1|TRBV27
CASSLLAGVQVEQFF
TGTGCCAGCAGTTTACTAGCGGGAGTTCAAGTTGAGCAGTTCTTC
>-|TRBD1|TRBJ2-5|TRBV5-6
CASSYGQGALETQYF
TGTGCCAGCAGTTATGGACAGGGGGCTTTAGAGACCCAGTACTTC
>-|TRBD1|TRBJ2-3|TRBV10-3
CAVTGGETDTQYF
TGTGCCGTTACAGGGGGCGAAACAGATACGCAGTATTTT
>-|-|TRBJ1-1|TRBV5-4
CASSFGQMNTEAFF
TGTGCCAGCAGCTTCGGGCAGATGAACACTGAAGCTTTCTTT
>-|-|TRBJ2-1|TRBV7-7
CASSPGLARKKQFF
TGTGCTAGCAGCCCCGGTCTAGCCCGCAAAAAGCAGTTCTTC
>-|-|TRBJ1-1|TRBV29-1
CSAKAGVAHTEAFF
TGCAGCGCCAAGGCGGGGGTGGCTCACACTGAAGCTTTCTTT
>-|TRBD1|TRBJ2-4|TRBV6-5
CASRKQGADKNIQYF
TGTGCCAGCAGGAAACAGGGGGCGGACAAAAACATTCAGTACTTC
>-|TRBD2|TRBJ2-1|TRBV5-8
CASSAGTSGLRGEQFF
TGTGCCAGCAGCGCCGGGACTAGCGGACTACGGGGTGAGCAGTTCTTC
>-|-|TRBJ1-1|TRBV21-1
CASSPPDREGKNTEAFF
TGTGCCAGCAGCCCCCCGGACAGGGAGGGAAAGAACACTGAAGCTTTCTTT
>-|-|TRBJ1-1|TRBV7-3
CASSFWITEAFF
TGTGCCAGCAGCTTCTGGATTACTGAAGCTTTCTTT
>-|-|TRBJ1-2|TRBV11-3
CASSFGRAGGYTF
TGTGCCAGCAGCTTTGGACGTGCGGGTGGCTACACCTTC
>-|-|TRBJ2-3|TRBV28
CASSSRADTQYF
TGTGCCAGCAGTTCCCGTGCAGATACGCAGTATTTT
>-|-|TRBJ2-1|TRBV4-3
CASSQEGFPADNEQFF
TGCGCCAGCAGCCAAGAAGGCTTCCCAGCGGACAATGAGCAGTTCTTC
>-|-|TRBJ2-1|TRBV18
CASWWLEAKDEQFF
TGTGCCAGCTGGTGGTTAGAAGCTAAGGATGAGCAGTTCTTC
>-|-|TRBJ2-1|TRBV11-2
CASSLGSSYNEQFF
TGTGCCAGCAGCTTAGGAAGCTCCTACAATGAGCAGTTCTTC
>-|-|TRBJ2-2|TRBV30
CAWSRQRTGELFF
TGTGCCTGGAGTAGGCAGAGGACCGGGGAGCTGTTTTTT
>-|-|TRBJ2-7|TRBV7-2
CASSSLGSYEQYF
TGTGCCAGCAGCTCCCTCGGATCCTACGAGCAGTACTTC
>-|-|TRBJ2-2|TRBV15
CATSRDLGATGELFF
TGTGCCACCAGCAGAGATCTTGGCGCAACCGGGGAGCTGTTTTTT
>-|-|TRBJ2-5|TRBV11-2
CASSSGGQGGDQYF
TGTGCCAGCAGCTCTGGGGGGCAGGGTGGAGACCAGTACTTC
>-|-|TRBJ1-4|TRBV4-3
CASSQGSAGATNEKLFF
TGCGCCAGCAGCCAAGGTTCGGCCGGCGCAACTAATGAAAAACTGTTTTTT
>-|-|TRBJ1-1|TRBV28
CASSYLGGSAEAFF
TGTGCCAGCAGTTACCTCGGGGGCAGCGCTGAAGCTTTCTTT
>-|-|TRBJ2-1|TRBV4-1
CASSELPWTIFSYNEQFF
TGCGCCAGCAGCGAACTTCCCTGGACTATTTTCTCCTACAATGAGCAGTTCTTC
>-|-|TRBJ1-1|TRBV29-1
CSVEVDEAFF
TGCAGCGTTGAAGTCGATGAAGCTTTCTTT
>once|TRBD1|TRBJ2-3|TRBV29-1
CSGTGATDTQYF
TGCAGCGGGACAGGGGCCACAGATACGCAGTATTTT
>-|-|TRBJ1-6|TRBV5-4
CAIHGLGVGVSPLHF
TGTGCTATCCACGGGTTGGGCGTGGGAGTATCACCCCTCCACTTT
>-|-|TRBJ1-3|TRBV6-1
CASSVGVSGNTIYF
TGTGCCAGCAGCGTAGGGGTATCTGGAAACACCATATATTTT
>-|-|TRBJ2-3|TRBV11-2
CASSLEPKRHQYF
TGTGCCAGCAGCTTAGAACCCAAACGCCACCAGTATTTT
>-|TRBD1|TRBJ1-2|TRBV2
CASSASTPGQGVPF
TGTGCCAGCAGTGCCTCTACCCCGGGACAGGGGGTCCCCTTC
>medium-sized|-|TRBJ1-5|TRBV19
CASSGLGANQPQHF
TGTGCCAGTAGTGGGCTAGGCGCCAATCAGCCCCAGCATTTT